This T cell receptor (beta chain) was captured in a study of T-cell memory formation after mild COVID-19. Study-wide background: The two donors had largely donor-specific TCR clusters.

Study conclusions and caveats: Contracting CD8+ clones were enriched in EMRA, CD4+ mainly in CM and EM. Detection of some responders pre-infection suggested pre-existing cross-reactive memory T cells participated.

Constant-segment primers were used for 5'RACE, and the resulting TCR alpha and TCR beta cDNA libraries carried sample barcodes and UMIs. TCRdb reprocessed the 5' RACE reads with MiXCR, giving one entry per CDR3 protein. The repertoire holds tens of thousands of distinct CDR3 sequences, more than 12% seen once, with roughly two fifths in the top ten. This clonotype was seen only a few times. Its antigen remains unknown. The germline V gene has CDR1 LGHNA and CDR2 YNFKEQ. This CDR3 is 15 amino acids long. The V gene lost 0 bases and the J gene lost 1 base, with 9 bases spanning the gap. The sequence was collected from a man younger than 30 who had mild COVID-19 (a few samples of this study predate the infection). Cell type and time point are not known. The chain uses TRBV4-2 and TRBJ1-2; D is undetermined. Material: PBMCs or a T cell subset sorted from them (not recorded which). CDR3 sequence: CASSQEEAVNYGYTF. The CDR3 nucleotides are TGTGCCAGCAGCCAAGAGGAGGCGGTTAACTATGGCTACACCTTC.